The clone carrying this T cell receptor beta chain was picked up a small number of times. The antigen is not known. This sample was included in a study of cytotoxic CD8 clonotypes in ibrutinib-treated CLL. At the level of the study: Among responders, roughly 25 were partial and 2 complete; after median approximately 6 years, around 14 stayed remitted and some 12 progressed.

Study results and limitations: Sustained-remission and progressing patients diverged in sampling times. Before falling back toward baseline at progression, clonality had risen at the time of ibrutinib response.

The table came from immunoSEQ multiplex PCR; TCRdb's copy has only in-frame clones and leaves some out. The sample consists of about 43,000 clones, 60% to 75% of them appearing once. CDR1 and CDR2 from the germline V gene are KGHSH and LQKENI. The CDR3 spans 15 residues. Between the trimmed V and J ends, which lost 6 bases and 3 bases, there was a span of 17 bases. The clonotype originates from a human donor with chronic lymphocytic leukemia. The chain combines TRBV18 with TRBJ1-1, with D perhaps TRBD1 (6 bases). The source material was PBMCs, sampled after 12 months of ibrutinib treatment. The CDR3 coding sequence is TGTGCCAGCTCCGACTCAGGGGAATCTTACACTGAAGCTTTCTTT. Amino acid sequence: CASSDSGESYTEAFF.